The TCR beta chain under discussion was sequenced for a study of cytomegalovirus exposure and HLA in healthy donors. General observations from the study: Later analysis associated a missense DCLRE1C variant with TCR beta V- and J-gene trimming. There were reportedly fewer N-insertions in an Asian-associated ancestry cluster than the approximately 630-donor mean, in a later analysis.

The CDR3 runs to 13 residues. The germline V gene encodes CDR1 MDHEN and CDR2 SYDVKM. V shed 5 bases and J shed 3 bases, with 10 bases lying between them. In its sample, this clone was seen a few times. What it binds is not known. PCR was performed using 60 Vbeta and 13 Jbeta primers. Sequencing was performed with immunoSEQ multiplex PCR; in TCRdb, only in-frame clones are kept and a portion is missing. The sample consists of around 130,000 clones, 8.5% to 10% of them appearing once. The receptor was derived from a man aged 35 to 55 in good health and CMV-seronegative. Sequencing was performed on PBMCs. V is TRBV28 and J is TRBJ1-2; D might be TRBD1 (6 bases). The CDR3 loop reads CASSRTAYYGYTF. For the CDR3, the DNA is TGTGCCAGCAGTCGGACAGCTTACTATGGCTACACCTTC.